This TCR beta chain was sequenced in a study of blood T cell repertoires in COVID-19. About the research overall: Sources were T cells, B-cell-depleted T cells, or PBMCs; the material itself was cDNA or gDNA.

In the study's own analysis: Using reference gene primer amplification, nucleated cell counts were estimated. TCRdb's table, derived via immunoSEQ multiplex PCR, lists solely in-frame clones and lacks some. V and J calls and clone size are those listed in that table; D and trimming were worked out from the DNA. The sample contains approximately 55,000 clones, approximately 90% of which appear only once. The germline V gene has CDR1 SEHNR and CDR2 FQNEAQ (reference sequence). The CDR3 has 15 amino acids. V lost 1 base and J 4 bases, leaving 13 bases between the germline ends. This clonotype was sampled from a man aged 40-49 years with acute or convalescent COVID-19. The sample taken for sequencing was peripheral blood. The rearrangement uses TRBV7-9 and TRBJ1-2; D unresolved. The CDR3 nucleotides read TGTGCCAGCAGCTTAGACTTCGATGGTCTCTATGGCTACACCTTC. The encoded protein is CASSLDFDGLYGYTF.